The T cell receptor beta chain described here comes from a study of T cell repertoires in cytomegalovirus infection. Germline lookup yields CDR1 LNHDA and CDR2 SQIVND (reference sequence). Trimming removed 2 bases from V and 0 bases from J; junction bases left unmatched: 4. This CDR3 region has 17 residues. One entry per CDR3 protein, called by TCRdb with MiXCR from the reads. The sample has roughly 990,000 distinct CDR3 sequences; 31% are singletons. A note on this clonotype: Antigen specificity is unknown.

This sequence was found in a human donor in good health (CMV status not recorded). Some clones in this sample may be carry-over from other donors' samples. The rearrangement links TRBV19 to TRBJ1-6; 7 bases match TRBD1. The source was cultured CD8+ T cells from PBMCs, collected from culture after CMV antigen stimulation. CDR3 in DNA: TGTGCCAGTAGTATACTCCGGGACAGCTCCTATAATTCACCCCTCCACTTT. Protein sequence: CASSILRDSSYNSPLHF.